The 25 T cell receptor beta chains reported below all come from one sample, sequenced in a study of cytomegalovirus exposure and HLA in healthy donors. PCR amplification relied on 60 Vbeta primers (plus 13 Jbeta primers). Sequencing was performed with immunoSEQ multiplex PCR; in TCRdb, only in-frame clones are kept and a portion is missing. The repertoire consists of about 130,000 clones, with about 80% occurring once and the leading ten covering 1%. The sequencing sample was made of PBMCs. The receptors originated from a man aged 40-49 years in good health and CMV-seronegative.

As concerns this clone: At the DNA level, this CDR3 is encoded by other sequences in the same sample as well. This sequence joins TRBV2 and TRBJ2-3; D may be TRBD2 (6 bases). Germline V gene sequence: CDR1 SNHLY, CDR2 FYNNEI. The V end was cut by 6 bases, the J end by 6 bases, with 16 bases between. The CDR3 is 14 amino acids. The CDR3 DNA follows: TGTGCCAGCAGGCGGGATGCCGGACCGGATACGCAGTATTTT. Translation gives CASRRDAGPDTQYF.

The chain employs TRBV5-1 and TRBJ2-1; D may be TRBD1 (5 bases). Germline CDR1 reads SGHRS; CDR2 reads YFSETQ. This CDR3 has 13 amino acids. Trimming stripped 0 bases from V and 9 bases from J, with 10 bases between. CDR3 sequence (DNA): TGCGCCAGCAGCTTGGCCCCAGGGTCTGAGCAGTTCTTC. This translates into CASSLAPGSEQFF.

CDR3 DNA: TGTGCCTGGAGTGCCCAGGCCCAAGAGACCCAGTACTTC. It codes for CAWSAQAQETQYF. The rearrangement links TRBV30 to TRBJ2-5; the D is unclear. CDR1 GTSNPN and CDR2 SVGIG come from the germline V gene (reference sequence). The CDR3 runs 13 residues. V was pared by 1 base and J by 1 base, with 7 bases between.

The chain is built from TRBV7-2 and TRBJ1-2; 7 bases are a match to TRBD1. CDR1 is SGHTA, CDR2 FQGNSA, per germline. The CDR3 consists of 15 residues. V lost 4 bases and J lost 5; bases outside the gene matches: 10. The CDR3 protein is CASSYTGTVPYGYTF. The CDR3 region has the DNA TGTGCCAGCAGCTATACCGGGACAGTCCCTTATGGCTACACCTTC. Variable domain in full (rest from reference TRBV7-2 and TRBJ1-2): GAGVSQSPSNKVTEKGKDVELRCDPISGHTALYWYRQSLGQGLEFLIYFQGNSAPDKSGLPSDRFSAERTGGSVSTLTIQRTQQEDSAVYLCASSYTGTVPYGYTFGSGTRLTVV.

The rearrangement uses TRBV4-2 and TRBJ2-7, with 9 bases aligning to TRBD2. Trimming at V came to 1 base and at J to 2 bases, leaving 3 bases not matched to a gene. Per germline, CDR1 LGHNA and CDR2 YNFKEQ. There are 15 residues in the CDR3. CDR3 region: CASSQGTSEPYEQYF. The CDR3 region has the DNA TGTGCCAGCAGCCAAGGGACTAGCGAACCCTACGAGCAGTACTTC.

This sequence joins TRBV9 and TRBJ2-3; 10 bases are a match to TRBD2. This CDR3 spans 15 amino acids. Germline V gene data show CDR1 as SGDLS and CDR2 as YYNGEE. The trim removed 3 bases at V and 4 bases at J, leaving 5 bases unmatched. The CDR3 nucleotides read TGTGCCAGCAGCGGAACTAGCGGGATAGCAGATACGCAGTATTTT. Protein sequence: CASSGTSGIADTQYF.

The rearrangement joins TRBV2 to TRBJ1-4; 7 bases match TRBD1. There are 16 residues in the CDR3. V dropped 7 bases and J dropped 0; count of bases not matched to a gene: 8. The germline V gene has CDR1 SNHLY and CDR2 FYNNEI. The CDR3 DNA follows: TGTGCCAGCAAGATAGGGACAGTAGCAACTAATGAAAAACTGTTTTTT. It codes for CASKIGTVATNEKLFF. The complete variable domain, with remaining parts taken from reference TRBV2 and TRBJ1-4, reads EPEVTQTPSHQVTQMGQEVILRCVPISNHLYFYWYRQILGQKVEFLVSFYNNEISEKSEIFDDQFSVERPDGSNFTLKIRSTKLEDSAMYFCASKIGTVATNEKLFFGSGTQLSVL.

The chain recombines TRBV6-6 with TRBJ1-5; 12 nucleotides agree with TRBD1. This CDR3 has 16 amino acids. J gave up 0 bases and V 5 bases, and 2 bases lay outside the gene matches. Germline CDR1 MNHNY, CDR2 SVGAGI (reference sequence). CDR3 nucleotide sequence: TGTGCCAGCAGTACGGGACAGGGGGCTAGCAATCAGCCCCAGCATTTT. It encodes CASSTGQGASNQPQHF.

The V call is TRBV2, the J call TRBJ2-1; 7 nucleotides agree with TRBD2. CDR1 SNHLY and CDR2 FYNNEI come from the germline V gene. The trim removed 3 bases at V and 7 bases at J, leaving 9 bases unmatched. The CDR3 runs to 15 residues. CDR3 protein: CASSDPSGPGNEQFF. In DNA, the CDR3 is TGTGCCAGCAGTGACCCTAGCGGACCGGGGAATGAGCAGTTCTTC. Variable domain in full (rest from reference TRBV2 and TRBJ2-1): EPEVTQTPSHQVTQMGQEVILRCVPISNHLYFYWYRQILGQKVEFLVSFYNNEISEKSEIFDDQFSVERPDGSNFTLKIRSTKLEDSAMYFCASSDPSGPGNEQFFGPGTRLTVL.

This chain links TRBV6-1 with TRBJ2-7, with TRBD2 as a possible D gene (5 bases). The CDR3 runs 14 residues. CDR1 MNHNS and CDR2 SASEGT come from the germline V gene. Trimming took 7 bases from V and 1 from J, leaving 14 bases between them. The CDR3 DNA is TGTGCCAGCACCGGACTCCGGGGATCCTACGAGCAGTACTTC. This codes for CASTGLRGSYEQYF.

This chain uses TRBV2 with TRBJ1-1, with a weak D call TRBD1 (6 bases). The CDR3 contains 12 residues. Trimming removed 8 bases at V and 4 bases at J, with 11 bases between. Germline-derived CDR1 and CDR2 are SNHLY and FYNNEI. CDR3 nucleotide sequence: TGTGCCAGCGAGGGGGTTGGCACTGAAGCTTTCTTT. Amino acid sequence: CASEGVGTEAFF.

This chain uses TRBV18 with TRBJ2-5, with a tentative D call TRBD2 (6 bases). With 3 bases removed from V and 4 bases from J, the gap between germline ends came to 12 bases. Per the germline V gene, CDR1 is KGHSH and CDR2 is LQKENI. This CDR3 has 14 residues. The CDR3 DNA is TGTGCCAGCTCACCGACGGAGGAGGGAGAGACCCAGTACTTC. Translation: CASSPTEEGETQYF.

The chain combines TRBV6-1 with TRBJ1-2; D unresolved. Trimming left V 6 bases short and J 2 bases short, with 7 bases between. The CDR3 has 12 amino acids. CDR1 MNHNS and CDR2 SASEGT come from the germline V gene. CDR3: CASRPENYGYTF. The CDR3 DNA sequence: TGTGCCAGCAGGCCAGAAAACTATGGCTACACCTTC.

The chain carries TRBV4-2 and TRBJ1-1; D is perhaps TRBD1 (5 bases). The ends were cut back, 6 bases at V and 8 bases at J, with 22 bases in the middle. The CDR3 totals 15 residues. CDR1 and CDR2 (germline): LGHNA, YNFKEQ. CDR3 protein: CASSQLTRGRGEAFF. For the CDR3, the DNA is TGTGCCAGCAGTCAACTCACAAGGGGAAGGGGCGAAGCTTTCTTT.

The CDR3 here is CASSIDRLNTEAFF. Written as DNA, the CDR3 is TGTGCCAGTAGTATAGACAGATTGAACACTGAAGCTTTCTTT. The V gene is TRBV19, the J gene TRBJ1-1; D is undetermined. Germline V CDR1 and CDR2: LNHDA, SQIVND (reference sequence). CDR3 length: 14 residues. Trimming pared 0 bases from V and 0 bases from J, leaving 5 bases between.

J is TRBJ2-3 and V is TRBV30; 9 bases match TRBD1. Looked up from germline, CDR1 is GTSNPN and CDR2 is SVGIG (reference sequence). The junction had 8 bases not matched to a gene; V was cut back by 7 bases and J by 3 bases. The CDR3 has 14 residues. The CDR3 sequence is CAYEQGARTDTQYF. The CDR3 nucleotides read TGTGCCTACGAACAGGGGGCGAGAACAGATACGCAGTATTTT.

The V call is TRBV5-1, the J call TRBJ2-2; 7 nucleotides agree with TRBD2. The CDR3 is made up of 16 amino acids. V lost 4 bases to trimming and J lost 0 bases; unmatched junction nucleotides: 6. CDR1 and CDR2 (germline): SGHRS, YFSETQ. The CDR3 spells CASSLGGTSNTGELFF. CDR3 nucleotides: TGCGCCAGCAGCCTGGGGGGGACTTCGAACACCGGGGAGCTGTTTTTT.

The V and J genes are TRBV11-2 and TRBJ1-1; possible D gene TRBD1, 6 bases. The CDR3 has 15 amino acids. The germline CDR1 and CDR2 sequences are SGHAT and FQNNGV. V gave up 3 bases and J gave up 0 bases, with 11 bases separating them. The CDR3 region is CASSFSDSMNTEAFF. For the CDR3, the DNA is TGTGCCAGCAGCTTCTCGGACAGCATGAACACTGAAGCTTTCTTT. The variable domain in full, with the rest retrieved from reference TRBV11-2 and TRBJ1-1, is EAGVAQSPRYKIIEKRQSVAFWCNPISGHATLYWYQQILGQGPKLLIQFQNNGVVDDSQLPKDRFSAERLKGVDSTLKIQPAKLEDSAVYLCASSFSDSMNTEAFFGQGTRLTVV.

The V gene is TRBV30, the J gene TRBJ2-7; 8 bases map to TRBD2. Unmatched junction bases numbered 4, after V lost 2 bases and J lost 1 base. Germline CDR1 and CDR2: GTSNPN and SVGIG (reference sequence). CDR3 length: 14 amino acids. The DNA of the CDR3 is TGTGCCTGGAGTTTAGCTAGCGGGTCCTACGAGCAGTACTTC. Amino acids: CAWSLASGSYEQYF.

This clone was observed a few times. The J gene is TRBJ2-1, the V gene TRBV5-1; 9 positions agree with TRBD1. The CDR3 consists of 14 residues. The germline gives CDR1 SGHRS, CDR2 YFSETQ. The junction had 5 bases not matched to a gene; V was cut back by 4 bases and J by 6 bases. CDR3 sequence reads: CASSPRQGGNEQFF. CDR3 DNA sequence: TGCGCCAGCAGCCCTCGACAGGGGGGCAATGAGCAGTTCTTC.

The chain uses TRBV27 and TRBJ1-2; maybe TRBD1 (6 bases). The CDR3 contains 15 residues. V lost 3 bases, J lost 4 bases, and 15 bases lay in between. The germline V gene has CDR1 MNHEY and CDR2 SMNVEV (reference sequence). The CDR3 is CASSFGGAPFYGYTF. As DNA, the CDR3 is TGTGCCAGCAGTTTCGGGGGGGCCCCCTTCTATGGCTACACCTTC.

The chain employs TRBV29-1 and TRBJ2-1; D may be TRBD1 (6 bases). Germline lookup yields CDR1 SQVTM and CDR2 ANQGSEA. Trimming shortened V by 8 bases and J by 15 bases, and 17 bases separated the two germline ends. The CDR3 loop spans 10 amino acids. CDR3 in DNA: TGCAGCATGCGGACAGTAGCAGGGTTCTTC. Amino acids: CSMRTVAGFF.

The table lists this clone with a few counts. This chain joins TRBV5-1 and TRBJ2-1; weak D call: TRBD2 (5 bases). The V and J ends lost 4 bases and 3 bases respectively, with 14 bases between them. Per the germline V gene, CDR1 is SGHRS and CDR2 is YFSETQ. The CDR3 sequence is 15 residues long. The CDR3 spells CASSPTTSVYNEQFF. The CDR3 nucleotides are TGCGCCAGCAGCCCAACAACTAGTGTCTACAATGAGCAGTTCTTC.

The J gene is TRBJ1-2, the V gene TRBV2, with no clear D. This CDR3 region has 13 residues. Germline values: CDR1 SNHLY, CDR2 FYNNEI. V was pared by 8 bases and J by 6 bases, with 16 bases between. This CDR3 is CASLGLRGHGYTF. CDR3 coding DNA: TGTGCCAGCCTTGGGTTACGGGGTCATGGCTACACCTTC.

CDR3 DNA: TGCGCCAGCAGCACTGGAGTCGGGTTTTTTTCACCCCTCCACTTT. Translated: CASSTGVGFFSPLHF. The chain is built from TRBV5-1 and TRBJ1-6, with unresolved D. The CDR3 spans 15 residues. CDR1 and CDR2 (germline): SGHRS, YFSETQ. The V end lost 4 bases, the J end lost 9 bases, and 17 bases lay between the germline ends.